Sequencing of this TCR beta chain was carried out in a study of identifying expanded T cells in peripheral blood. In its sample, this clone was seen once. Its antigen is unidentified. V shed 6 bases, J shed 4 bases, and the junction held 4 bases outside the gene matches. Germline CDR1 reads SGHTA; CDR2 reads FQGNSA. The CDR3 runs to 14 residues. Produced via immunoSEQ multiplex PCR; TCRdb's table is partial and in-frame only. The sample has about 110,000 clones; roughly nine tenths are singletons. Overall study findings and caveats: Over two and four weeks, about 15 and 19 clones changed, versus around 1.3 between replicates. Variance in clone template counts between approximately two-week samples significantly increased with total template count across all healthy donors.

Healthy donors had no documented immune events, such as infections, while sampled. This receptor was identified in a person between 18 and 75 years old in good health. The sample was blood. The chain recombines TRBV7-2 with TRBJ2-1; 9 bases agree with TRBD1. The CDR3 loop reads CASRRGQGYNEQFF. The CDR3 DNA sequence: TGTGCCAGCAGGCGGGGACAGGGATACAATGAGCAGTTCTTC.